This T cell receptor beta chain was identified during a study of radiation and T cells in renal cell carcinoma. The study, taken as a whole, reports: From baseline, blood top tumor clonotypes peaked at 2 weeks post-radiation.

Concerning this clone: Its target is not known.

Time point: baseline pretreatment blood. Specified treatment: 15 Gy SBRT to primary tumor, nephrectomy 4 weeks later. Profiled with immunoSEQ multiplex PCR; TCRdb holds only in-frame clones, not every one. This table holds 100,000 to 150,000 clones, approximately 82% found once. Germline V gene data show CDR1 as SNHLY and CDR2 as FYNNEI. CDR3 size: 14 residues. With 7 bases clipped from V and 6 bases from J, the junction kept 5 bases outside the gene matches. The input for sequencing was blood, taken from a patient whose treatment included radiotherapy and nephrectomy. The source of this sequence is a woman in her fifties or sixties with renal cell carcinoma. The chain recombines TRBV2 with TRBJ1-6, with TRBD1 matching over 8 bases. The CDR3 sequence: CASTLDRGNSPLHF. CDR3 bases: TGTGCCAGCACCTTAGACAGGGGTAATTCACCCCTCCACTTT.